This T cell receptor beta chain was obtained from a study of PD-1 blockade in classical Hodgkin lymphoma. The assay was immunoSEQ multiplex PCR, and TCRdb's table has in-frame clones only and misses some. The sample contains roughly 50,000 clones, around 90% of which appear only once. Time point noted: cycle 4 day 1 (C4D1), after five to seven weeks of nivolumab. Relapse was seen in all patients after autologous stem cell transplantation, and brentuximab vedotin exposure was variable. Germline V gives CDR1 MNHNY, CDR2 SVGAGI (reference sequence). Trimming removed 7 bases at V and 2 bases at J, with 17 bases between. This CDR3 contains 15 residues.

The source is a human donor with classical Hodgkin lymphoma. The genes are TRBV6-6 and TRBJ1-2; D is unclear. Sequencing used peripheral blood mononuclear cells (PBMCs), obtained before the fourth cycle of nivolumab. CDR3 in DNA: TGTGCCAGCATTTGGGTAAGGGCACAGAACTATGGCTACACCTTC. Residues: CASIWVRAQNYGYTF.